This TCR beta chain was captured in a study of metastatic and nonmetastatic thyroid tumors. No treatment had been given to any patient before thyroid surgery. Using MiXCR, TCRdb re-called clones from the PCR reads. The sample holds about 11,000 clones, 25% to 30% seen once. Germline V CDR1 and CDR2: LGHNA, YNFKEQ. After removal of 4 bases from V and 6 bases from J, the junction contained 6 bases not matched to a gene. There are 17 residues in the CDR3. V gene TRBV4-2 combines with J gene TRBJ2-2; 15 bases fit TRBD2. The sample consisted of tumor tissue. This clonotype was obtained from a female donor with papillary thyroid cancer or a benign thyroid nodule (not recorded which). Some clones in this sample may be carry-over from other donors' samples. The CDR3 here is CASSRTSGGAMAGELFF. The CDR3 DNA sequence: TGTGCCAGCAGCCGGACTAGCGGGGGGGCCATGGCCGGGGAGCTGTTTTTT.